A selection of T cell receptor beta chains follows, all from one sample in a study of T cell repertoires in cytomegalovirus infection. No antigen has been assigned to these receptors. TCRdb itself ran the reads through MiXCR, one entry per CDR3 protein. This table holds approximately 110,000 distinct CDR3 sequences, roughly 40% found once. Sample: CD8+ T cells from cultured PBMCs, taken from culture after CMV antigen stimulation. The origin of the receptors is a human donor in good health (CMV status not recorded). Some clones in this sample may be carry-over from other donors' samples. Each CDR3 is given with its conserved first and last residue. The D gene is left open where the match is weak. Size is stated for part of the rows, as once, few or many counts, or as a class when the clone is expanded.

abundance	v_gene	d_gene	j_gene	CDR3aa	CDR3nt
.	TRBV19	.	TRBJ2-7	CASSLSGGPSSYEQYF	TGTGCCAGTAGTCTCAGTGGAGGACCGAGCTCCTACGAGCAGTACTTC
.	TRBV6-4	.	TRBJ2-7	CASSDGLPLLAYEQYF	TGTGCCAGCAGTGACGGACTCCCTCTACTCGCCTACGAGCAGTACTTC
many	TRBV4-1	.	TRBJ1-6	CASSQGTNSPLHF	TGCGCCAGCAGCCAGGGTACGAATTCACCCCTCCACTTT
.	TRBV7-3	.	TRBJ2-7	CASSFSSYEQYF	TGTGCCAGCAGTTTTAGCTCCTACGAGCAGTACTTC
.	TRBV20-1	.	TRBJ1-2	CSARTTMHNYGYTF	TGCAGTGCCCGGACGACTATGCATAACTATGGCTACACCTTC
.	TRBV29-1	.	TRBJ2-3	CSVAPAGLGTDTQYF	TGCAGCGTGGCCCCGGCCGGGTTAGGCACAGATACGCAGTATTTT
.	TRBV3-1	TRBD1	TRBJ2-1	CASSQGLPGQRENEQFF	TGTGCCAGCAGCCAAGGCTTACCGGGACAGAGAGAGAATGAGCAGTTCTTC
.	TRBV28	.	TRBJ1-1	CASSLGAGVEAFF	TGTGCCAGCAGTTTAGGAGCCGGTGTTGAAGCTTTCTTT
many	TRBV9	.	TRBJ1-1	CASSAGGGTTEAFF	TGTGCCAGCAGCGCCGGAGGGGGGACCACTGAAGCTTTCTTT
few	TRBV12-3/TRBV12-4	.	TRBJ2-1	CASTPLQGNEQFF	TGTGCCAGCACCCCCCTACAGGGAAATGAGCAGTTCTTC
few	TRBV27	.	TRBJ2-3	CASSPHAGVEDTQYF	TGTGCCAGCAGTCCCCACGCAGGGGTGGAAGATACGCAGTATTTT
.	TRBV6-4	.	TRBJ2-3	CASRMGPSTDTQYF	TGTGCCAGCAGAATGGGGCCTAGCACAGATACGCAGTATTTT
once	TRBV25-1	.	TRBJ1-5	CASSEASYNQPQHF	TGTGCCAGCAGTGAAGCCAGCTACAATCAGCCCCAGCATTTT
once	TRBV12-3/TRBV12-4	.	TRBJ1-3	CASSLMSGSENTIYF	TGTGCCAGCAGTTTAATGTCAGGGTCCGAAAACACCATATATTTT
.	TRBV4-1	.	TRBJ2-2	CASSLMGSPSNTGELFF	TGCGCCAGCAGCCTCATGGGCTCCCCTTCGAACACCGGGGAGCTGTTTTTT
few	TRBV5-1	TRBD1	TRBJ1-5	CASSRTGAGNQPQHF	TGCGCCAGCAGTCGGACAGGGGCGGGCAATCAGCCCCAGCATTTT
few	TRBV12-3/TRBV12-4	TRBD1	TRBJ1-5	CASSRMDREDSNQPQHF	TGTGCCAGCAGCCGAATGGACAGGGAGGATAGCAATCAGCCCCAGCATTTT
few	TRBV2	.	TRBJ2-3	CASSEAPLYTDTQYF	TGTGCCAGCAGTGAGGCACCATTATACACAGATACGCAGTATTTT
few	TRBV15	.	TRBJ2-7	CATSRGPGPNYEQYF	TGTGCCACCAGCAGAGGTCCGGGGCCAAACTACGAGCAGTACTTC
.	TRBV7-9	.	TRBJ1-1	CASSPPLVMNTEAFF	TGTGCCAGCAGCCCCCCGTTAGTCATGAACACTGAAGCTTTCTTT
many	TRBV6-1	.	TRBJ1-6	CASSPPEGNNSPLHF	TGTGCCAGCAGCCCGCCGGAGGGTAATAATTCACCCCTCCACTTT
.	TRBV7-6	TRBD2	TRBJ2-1	CASSFLAGNEQFF	TGTGCCAGCAGCTTTCTAGCGGGGAATGAGCAGTTCTTC
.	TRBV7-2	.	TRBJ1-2	CASSLRTDYNYGYTF	TGTGCCAGCAGCTTAAGGACAGATTATAACTATGGCTACACCTTC
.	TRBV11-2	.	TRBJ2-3	CASSLTPSSTDTQYF	TGTGCCAGCAGCTTAACTCCGTCTAGCACAGATACGCAGTATTTT
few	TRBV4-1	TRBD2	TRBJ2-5	CASSQRGGSQETQYF	TGCGCCAGCAGCCAACGGGGGGGGAGCCAAGAGACCCAGTACTTC
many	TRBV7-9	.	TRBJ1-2	CASSLNIGDRGYTF	TGTGCCAGCAGCTTAAATATTGGGGATAGAGGCTACACCTTC